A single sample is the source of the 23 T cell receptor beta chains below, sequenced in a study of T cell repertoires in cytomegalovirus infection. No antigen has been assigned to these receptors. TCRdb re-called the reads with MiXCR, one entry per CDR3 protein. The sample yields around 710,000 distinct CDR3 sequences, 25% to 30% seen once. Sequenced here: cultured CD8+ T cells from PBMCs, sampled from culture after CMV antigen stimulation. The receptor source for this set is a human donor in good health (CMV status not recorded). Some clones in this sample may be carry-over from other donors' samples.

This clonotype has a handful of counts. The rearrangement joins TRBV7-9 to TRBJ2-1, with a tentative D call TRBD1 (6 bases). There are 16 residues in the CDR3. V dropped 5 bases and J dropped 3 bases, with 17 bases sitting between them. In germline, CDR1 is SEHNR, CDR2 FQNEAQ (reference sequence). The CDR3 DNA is TGTGCCAGCAGCCCCGCTGGGGGCGTTAACTACAATGAGCAGTTCTTC. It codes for CASSPAGGVNYNEQFF.

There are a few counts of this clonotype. DNA for the CDR3: TGCAGTGCTAGCAAACCGGGACAGGGTTCCTACAATGAGCAGTTCTTC. This translates into CSASKPGQGSYNEQFF. V gene TRBV20-1 combines with J gene TRBJ2-1; TRBD1 aligns across 9 bases. The length of the CDR3 is 16 residues. Germline CDR1 reads DFQATT; CDR2 reads SNEGSKA (reference sequence). With 3 bases clipped from V and 1 base from J, the junction kept 7 bases outside the gene matches.

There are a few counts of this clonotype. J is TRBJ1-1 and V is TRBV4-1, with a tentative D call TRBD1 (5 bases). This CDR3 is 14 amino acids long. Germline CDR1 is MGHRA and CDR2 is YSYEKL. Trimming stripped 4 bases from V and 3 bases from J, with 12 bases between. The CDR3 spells CASSPGPGHTEAFF. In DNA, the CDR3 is TGCGCCAGCAGCCCGGGACCCGGGCACACTGAAGCTTTCTTT.

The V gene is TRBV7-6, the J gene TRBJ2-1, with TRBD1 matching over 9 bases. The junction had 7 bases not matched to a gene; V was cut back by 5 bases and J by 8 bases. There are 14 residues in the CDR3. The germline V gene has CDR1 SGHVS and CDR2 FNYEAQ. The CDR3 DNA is TGTGCCAGCAGCGGGAACAGGGGGCGTCATGAGCAGTTCTTC. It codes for CASSGNRGRHEQFF.

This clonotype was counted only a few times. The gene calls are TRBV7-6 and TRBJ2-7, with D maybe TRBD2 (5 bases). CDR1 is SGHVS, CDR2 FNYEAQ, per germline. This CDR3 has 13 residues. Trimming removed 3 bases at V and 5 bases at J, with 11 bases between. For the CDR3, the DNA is TGTGCCAGCAGCTTTATCGGGGTCGACGAGCAGTACTTC. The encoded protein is CASSFIGVDEQYF.

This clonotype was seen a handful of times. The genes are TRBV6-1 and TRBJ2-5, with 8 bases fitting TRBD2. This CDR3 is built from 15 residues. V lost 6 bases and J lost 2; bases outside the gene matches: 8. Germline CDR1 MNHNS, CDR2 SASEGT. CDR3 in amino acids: CASRPTSGLQETQYF. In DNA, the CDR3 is TGTGCCAGCAGACCCACTAGCGGACTTCAAGAGACCCAGTACTTC.

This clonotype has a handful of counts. This CDR3 reads CASSRIQGAIYGYTF. CDR3 DNA sequence: TGTGCCAGCAGTCGTATACAGGGGGCAATCTATGGCTACACCTTC. V is TRBV6-2 or TRBV6-3 and J is TRBJ1-2, with TRBD1 matching over 9 bases. The V segment lost 5 bases and the J segment 4 bases; nucleotides outside the gene matches: 8. The germline CDR1 and CDR2 sequences are MNHEY and SVGEGT. There are 15 residues in the CDR3.

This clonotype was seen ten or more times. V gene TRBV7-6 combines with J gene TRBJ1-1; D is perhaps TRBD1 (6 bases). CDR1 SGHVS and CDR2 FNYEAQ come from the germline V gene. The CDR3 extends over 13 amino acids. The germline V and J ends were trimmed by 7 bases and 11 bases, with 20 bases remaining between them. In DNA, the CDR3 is TGTGCCAGCACACGACATCTGGGACAAGGGGCTTTCTTT. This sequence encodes CASTRHLGQGAFF.

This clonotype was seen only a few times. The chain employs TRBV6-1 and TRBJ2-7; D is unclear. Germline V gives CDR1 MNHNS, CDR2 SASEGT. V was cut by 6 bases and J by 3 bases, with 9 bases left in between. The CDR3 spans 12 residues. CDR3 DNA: TGTGCCAGCAGCCTTACAAGCTACGAGCAGTACGTC. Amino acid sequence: CASSLTSYEQYV.

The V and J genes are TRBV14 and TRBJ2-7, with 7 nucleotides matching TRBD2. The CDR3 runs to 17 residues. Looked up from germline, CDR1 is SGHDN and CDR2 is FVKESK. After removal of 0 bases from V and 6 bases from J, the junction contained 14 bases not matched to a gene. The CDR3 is CASSQDRFRGVLPEQYF. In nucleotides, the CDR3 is TGTGCCAGCAGCCAAGATCGTTTCCGGGGGGTACTTCCCGAGCAGTACTTC. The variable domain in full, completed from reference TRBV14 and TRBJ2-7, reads EAGVTQFPSHSVIEKGQTVTLRCDPISGHDNLYWYRRVMGKEIKFLLHFVKESKQDESGMPNNRFLAERTGGTYSTLKVQPAELEDSGVYFCASSQDRFRGVLPEQYFGPGTRLTVT.

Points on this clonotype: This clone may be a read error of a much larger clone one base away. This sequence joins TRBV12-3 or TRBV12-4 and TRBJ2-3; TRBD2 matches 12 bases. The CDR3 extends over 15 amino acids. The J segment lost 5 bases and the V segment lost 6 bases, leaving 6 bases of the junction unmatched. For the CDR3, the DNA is TGTGCCAGCAGCCGACTAGCGGGGGATGTAGATACGCAGTATTTT. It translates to CASSRLAGDVDTQYF.

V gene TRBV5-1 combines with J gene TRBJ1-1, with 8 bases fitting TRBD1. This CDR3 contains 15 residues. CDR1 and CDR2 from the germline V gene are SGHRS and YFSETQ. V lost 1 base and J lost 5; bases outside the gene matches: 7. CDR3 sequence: CASSLRQGMVTEAFF. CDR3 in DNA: TGCGCCAGCAGCTTGAGACAGGGGATGGTGACTGAAGCTTTCTTT.

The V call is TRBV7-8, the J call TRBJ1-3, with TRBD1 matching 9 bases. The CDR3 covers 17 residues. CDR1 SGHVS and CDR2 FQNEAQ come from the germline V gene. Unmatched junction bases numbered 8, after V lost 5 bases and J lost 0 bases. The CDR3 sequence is CASSVSGTGNSGNTIYF. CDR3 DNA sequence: TGTGCCAGCAGCGTTTCCGGGACAGGGAACTCTGGAAACACCATATATTTT.

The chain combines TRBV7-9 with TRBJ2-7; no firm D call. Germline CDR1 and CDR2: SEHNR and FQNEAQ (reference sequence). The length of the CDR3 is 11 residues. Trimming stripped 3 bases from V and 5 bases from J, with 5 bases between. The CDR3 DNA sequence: TGTGCCAGCAGCTTTGTCCACGAGCAGTACTTC. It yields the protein CASSFVHEQYF.

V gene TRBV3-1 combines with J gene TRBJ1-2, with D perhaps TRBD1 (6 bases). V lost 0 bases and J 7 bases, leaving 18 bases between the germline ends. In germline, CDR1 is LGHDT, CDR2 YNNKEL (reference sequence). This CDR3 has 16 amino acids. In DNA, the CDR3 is TGTGCCAGCAGCCAAGAACAGGGTGTATCTTCGTCTGGCTACACCTTC. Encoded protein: CASSQEQGVSSSGYTF.

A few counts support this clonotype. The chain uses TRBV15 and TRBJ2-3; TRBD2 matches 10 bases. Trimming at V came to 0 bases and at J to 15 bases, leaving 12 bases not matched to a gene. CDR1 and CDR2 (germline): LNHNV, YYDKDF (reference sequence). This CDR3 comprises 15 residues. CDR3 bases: TGTGCCACCAGCAGAGATGCGGCTAGCGGGGGCCCGGTTTATTTT. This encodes CATSRDAASGGPVYF.

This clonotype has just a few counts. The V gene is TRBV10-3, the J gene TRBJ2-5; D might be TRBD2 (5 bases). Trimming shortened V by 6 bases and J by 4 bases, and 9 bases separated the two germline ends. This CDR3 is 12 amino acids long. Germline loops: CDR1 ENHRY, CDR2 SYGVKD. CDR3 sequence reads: CAISSDSETQYF. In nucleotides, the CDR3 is TGTGCCATCAGCTCGGACTCAGAGACCCAGTACTTC.

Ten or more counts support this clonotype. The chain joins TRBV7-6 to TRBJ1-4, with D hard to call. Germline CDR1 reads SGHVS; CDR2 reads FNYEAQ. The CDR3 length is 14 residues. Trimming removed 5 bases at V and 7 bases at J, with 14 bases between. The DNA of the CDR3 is TGTGCCAGCAGCGGAAACGGCGTAAGTGAAAAACTGTTTTTT. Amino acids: CASSGNGVSEKLFF.

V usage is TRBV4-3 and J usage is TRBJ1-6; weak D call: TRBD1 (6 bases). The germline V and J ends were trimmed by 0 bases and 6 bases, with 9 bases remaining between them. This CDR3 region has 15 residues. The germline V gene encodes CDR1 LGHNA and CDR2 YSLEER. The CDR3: CASSQDTGSNSPLHF. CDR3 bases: TGCGCCAGCAGCCAAGATACAGGGAGTAATTCACCCCTCCACTTT.

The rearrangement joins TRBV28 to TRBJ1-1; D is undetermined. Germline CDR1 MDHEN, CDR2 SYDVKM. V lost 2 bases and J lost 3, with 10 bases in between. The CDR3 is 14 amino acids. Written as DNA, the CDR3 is TGTGCCAGCAGTTTAACGGCTTCAGACACTGAAGCTTTCTTT. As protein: CASSLTASDTEAFF.

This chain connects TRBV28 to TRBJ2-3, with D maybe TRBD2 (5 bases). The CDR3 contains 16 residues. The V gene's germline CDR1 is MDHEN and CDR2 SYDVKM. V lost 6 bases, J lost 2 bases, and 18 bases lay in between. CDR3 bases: TGTGCCAGCAGCTCAGAGGCGGACTCTCCCACAGATACGCAGTATTTT. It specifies CASSSEADSPTDTQYF. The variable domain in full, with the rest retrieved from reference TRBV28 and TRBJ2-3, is DVKVTQSSRYLVKRTGEKVFLECVQDMDHENMFWYRQDPGLGLRLIYFSYDVKMKEKGDIPEGYSVSREKKERFSLILESASTNQTSMYLCASSSEADSPTDTQYFGPGTRLTVL.

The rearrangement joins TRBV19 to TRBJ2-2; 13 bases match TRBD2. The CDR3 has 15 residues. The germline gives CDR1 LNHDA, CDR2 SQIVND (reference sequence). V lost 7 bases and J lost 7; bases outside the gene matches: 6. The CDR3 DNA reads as TGTGCCAGTATAACTAGCGGGGGGGCAATCGGGGAGCTGTTTTTT. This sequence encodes CASITSGGAIGELFF.

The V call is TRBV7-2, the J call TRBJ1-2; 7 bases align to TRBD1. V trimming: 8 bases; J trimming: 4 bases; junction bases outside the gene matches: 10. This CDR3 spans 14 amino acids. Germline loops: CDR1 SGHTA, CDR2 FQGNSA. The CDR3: CASYFAGTAYGYTF. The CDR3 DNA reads TGTGCCAGCTATTTCGCCGGGACAGCCTATGGCTACACCTTC.